In its sample, the clone carrying this T cell receptor (beta chain) was seen a few times. Its target is not known. The ends were cut back, 3 bases at V and 2 bases at J, with 18 bases in the middle. CDR1 is SGHKS, CDR2 YYEKEE, per germline (reference sequence). The CDR3 runs to 16 residues. The sample is drawn from a study of post-analysis software for immune sequencing data. Study background: The disease courses spanned relapsing-remitting, secondary progressive and progressive-relapsing forms of multiple sclerosis.

Every TCR beta cDNA library bore unique molecular identifiers. When about 1 to 11 million T cells were used, they gave roughly 500,000 cDNA molecules. TCRdb recomputed calls from the PCR reads with MiXCR, one row per CDR3 protein. In the table there are hundreds of thousands of distinct CDR3 sequences, approximately 53% of which are singletons. Study observations and caveats: People with multiple sclerosis had a significantly lower normalized Chao1 diversity than controls did. Included in a set of a few TRBV segments more frequent in patients than controls were TRBV5-6, TRBV5-1 and TRBV20-1.

The genes are TRBV5-5 and TRBJ2-7; D perhaps matches TRBD1 (6 bases). The source of this sequence is a girl aged 10-17 years with multiple sclerosis. Sequences were obtained from blood. CDR3 nucleotides: TGTGCCAGCAGCTCGGAACAGGGTGGAGGCCCCTACGAGCAGTACTTC. Amino acid sequence: CASSSEQGGGPYEQYF.